This T cell receptor (beta chain) was sequenced for a study of neurological immune-mediated disorders. Study-wide results and caveats: Grouping of repertoires by phylogeny put those of 18 of 34 multiple sclerosis patients into a single related-CDR3 cluster, a possible signature.

This clonotype was counted many times. Its antigen is still unknown. Per germline, CDR1 SGHRS and CDR2 YFSETQ. J was trimmed by 1 base and V by 1 base; bases with no gene match: 2. The CDR3 loop spans 15 amino acids. The authors produced cDNA by 5'RACE using 10-nucleotide random UMIs. TCRdb re-derived calls from the 5' RACE reads in MiXCR, one entry per CDR3 protein. The profile shows roughly 70,000 distinct CDR3 sequences, around 3.9% of them singletons. This sequence originates from a man aged 30 to 45 with multiple sclerosis. The genes are TRBV5-1 and TRBJ2-3, with 8 bases identical to TRBD1. The material sequenced was PBMCs. The CDR3 protein is CASSLWGQGTDTQYF. The CDR3 DNA sequence: TGCGCCAGCAGCTTGTGGGGACAGGGCACAGATACGCAGTATTTT.